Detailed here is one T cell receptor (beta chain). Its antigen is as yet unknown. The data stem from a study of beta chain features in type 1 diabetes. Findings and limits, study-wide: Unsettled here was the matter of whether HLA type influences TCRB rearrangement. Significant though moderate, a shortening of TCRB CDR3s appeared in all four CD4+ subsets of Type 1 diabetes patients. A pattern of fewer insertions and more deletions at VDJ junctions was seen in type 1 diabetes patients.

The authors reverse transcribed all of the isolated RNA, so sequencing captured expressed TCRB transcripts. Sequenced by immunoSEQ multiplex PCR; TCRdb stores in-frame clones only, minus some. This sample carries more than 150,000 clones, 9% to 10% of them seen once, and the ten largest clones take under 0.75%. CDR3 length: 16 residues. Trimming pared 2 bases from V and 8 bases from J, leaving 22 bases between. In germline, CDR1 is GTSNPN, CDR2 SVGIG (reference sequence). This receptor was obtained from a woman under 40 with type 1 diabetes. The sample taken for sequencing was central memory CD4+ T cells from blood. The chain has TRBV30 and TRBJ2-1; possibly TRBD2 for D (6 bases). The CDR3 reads CAWSLPTRNRDHEQFF. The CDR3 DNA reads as TGTGCCTGGAGTCTACCGACTAGAAATAGAGACCATGAGCAGTTCTTC.